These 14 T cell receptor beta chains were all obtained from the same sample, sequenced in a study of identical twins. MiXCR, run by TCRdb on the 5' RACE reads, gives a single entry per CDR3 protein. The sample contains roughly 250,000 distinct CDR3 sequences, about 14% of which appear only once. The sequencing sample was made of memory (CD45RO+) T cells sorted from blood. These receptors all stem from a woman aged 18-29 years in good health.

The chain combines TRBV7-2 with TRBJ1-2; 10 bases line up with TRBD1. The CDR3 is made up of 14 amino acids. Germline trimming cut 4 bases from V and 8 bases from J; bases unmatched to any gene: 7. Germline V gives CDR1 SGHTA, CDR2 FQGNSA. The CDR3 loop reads CASSSDRGQDGYTF. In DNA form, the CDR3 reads TGTGCCAGCAGCTCCGACAGGGGGCAAGACGGCTACACCTTC.

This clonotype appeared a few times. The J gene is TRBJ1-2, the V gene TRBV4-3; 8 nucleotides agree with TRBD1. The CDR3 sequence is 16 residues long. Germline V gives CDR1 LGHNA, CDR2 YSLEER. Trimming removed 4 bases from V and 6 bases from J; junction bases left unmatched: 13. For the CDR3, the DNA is TGCGCCAGCAGCCTACATCCCCGACAGGGGAGGCATGGCTACACCTTC. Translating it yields CASSLHPRQGRHGYTF.

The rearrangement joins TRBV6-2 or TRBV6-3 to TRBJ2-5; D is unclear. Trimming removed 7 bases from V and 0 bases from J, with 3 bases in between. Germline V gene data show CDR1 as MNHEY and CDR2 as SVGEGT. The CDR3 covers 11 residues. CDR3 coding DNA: TGTGCCAGCACCAACCAAGAGACCCAGTACTTC. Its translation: CASTNQETQYF.

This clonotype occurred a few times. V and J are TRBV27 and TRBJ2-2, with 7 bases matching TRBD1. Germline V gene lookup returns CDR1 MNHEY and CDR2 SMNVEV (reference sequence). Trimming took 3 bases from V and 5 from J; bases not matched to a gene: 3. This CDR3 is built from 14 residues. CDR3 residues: CASSFQQGTGELFF. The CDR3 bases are TGTGCCAGCAGTTTCCAACAGGGGACCGGGGAGCTGTTTTTT.

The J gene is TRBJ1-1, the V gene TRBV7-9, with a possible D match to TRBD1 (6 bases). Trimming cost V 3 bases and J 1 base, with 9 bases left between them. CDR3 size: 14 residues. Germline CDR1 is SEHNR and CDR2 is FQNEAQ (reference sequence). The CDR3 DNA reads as TGTGCCAGCAGCTTTGACAGGTGGAACACTGAAGCTTTCTTT. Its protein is CASSFDRWNTEAFF.

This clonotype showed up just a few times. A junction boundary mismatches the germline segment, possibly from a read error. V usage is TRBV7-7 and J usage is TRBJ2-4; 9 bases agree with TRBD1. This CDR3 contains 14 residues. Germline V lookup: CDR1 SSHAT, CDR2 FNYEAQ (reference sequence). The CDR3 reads CASSRRDRENIQYF. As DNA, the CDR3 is TGTGCTAGCAGCCGTAGGGACAGGGAAAACATTCAGTACTTC.

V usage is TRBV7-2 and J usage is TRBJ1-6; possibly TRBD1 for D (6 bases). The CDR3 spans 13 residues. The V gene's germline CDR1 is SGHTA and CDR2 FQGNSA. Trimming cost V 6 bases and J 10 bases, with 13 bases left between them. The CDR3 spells CASSSGDRSPLHF. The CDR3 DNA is TGTGCCAGCAGTTCAGGGGATCGGTCACCCCTCCACTTT.

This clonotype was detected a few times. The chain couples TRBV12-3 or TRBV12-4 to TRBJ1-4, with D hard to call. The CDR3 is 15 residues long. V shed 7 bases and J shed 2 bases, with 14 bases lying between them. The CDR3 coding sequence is TGTGCCAGCACCCTGTGGCAACACACTAATGAAAAACTGTTTTTT. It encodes CASTLWQHTNEKLFF.

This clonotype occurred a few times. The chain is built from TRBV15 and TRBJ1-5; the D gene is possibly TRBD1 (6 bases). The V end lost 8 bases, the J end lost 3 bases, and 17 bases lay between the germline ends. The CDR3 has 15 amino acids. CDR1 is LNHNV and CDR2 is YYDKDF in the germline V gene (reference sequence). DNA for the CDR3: TGTGCCACCGATAGGTCCGGGGGCTCCAATCAGCCCCAGCATTTT. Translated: CATDRSGGSNQPQHF. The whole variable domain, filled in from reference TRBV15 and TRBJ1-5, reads DAMVIQNPRYQVTQFGKPVTLSCSQTLNHNVMYWYQQKSSQAPKLLFHYYDKDFNNEADTPDNFQSRRPNTSFCFLDIRSPGLGDTAMYLCATDRSGGSNQPQHFGDGTRLSIL.

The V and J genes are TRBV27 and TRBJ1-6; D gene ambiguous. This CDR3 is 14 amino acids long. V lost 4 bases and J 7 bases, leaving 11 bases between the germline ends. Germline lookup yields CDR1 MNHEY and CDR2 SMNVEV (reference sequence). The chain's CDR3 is CASSWEIRNSPLHF. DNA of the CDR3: TGTGCCAGCAGTTGGGAGATTAGGAATTCACCCCTCCACTTT.

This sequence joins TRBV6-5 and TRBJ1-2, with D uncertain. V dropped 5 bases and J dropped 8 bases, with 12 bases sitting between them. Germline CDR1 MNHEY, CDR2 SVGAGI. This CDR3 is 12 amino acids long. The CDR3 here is CASSRTSGGYTF. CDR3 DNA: TGTGCCAGCAGTCGAACCTCGGGAGGCTACACCTTC.

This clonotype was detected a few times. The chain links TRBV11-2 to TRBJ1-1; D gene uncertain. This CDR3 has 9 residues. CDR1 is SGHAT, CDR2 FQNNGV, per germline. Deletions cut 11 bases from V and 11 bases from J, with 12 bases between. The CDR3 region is CASARGAFF. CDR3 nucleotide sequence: TGTGCCTCGGCGAGAGGTGCTTTCTTT.

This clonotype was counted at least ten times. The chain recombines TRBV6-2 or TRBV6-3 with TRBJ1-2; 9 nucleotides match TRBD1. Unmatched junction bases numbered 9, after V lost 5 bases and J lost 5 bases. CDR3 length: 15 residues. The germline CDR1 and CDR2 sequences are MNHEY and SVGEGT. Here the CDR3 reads CASSHSPDRGYGYTF. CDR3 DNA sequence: TGTGCCAGCAGTCACAGCCCGGACAGGGGATATGGCTACACCTTC.

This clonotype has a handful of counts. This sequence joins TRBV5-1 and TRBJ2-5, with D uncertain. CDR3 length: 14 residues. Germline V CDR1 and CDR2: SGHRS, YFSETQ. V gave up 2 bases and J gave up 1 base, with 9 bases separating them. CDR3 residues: CASSFLWGQETQYF. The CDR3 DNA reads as TGCGCCAGCAGCTTTTTGTGGGGCCAAGAGACCCAGTACTTC.